What follows are 6 T cell receptor beta chains derived from one specimen sequenced in a study of shared clonotypes between healthy human individuals. Libraries were prepared by immunoSEQ multiplex PCR; TCRdb keeps only in-frame clonotypes and omits some of them. Of around 720,000 clones in the sample, roughly 73% are singletons; the top ten hold around 1.8%. The sample comprised memory CD4+ T cells sorted from blood. Regarding subset: CD45RA-negative fraction. The origin of the receptors is a woman aged 25 to 39 in good health.

This clone was observed a few times. The J gene is TRBJ2-2, the V gene TRBV10-3, with unresolved D. Trimming left V 6 bases short and J 4 bases short, with 9 bases between. This CDR3 is 13 amino acids long. Germline loops: CDR1 ENHRY, CDR2 SYGVKD. CDR3 protein: CAIRDGPTGELFF. The DNA of the CDR3 is TGTGCCATCAGGGACGGCCCCACCGGGGAGCTGTTTTTT.

This sequence joins TRBV20-1 and TRBJ2-7, with no clear D. The V gene's germline CDR1 is DFQATT and CDR2 SNEGSKA (reference sequence). V lost 6 bases, J lost 7 bases, and 13 bases lay in between. The CDR3 spans 11 residues. CDR3 sequence reads: CSATGGAEQYF. The DNA for the CDR3 is TGCAGTGCCACCGGCGGCGCGGAGCAGTACTTC.

The V and J genes are TRBV13 and TRBJ2-1; a possible D gene is TRBD2 (5 bases). This CDR3 has 11 amino acids. Germline V gene lookup returns CDR1 PRHDT and CDR2 FYEKMQ (reference sequence). V dropped 5 bases and J dropped 9 bases, with 8 bases sitting between them. CDR3 sequence: CASSGSGEQFF. DNA of the CDR3: TGTGCCAGCAGCGGGAGTGGTGAGCAGTTCTTC.

The chain links TRBV5-1 to TRBJ2-1; 8 nucleotides line up with TRBD1. CDR3 length: 15 amino acids. The V and J ends lost 4 bases and 5 bases, in that order; junction bases with no gene match: 8. The germline V gene encodes CDR1 SGHRS and CDR2 YFSETQ. CDR3 sequence reads: CASSLRTGPNNEQFF. CDR3 nucleotides: TGCGCCAGCAGCCTCAGGACAGGGCCCAACAATGAGCAGTTCTTC.

This rearrangement joins TRBV11-1 to TRBJ1-1; 9 nucleotides line up with TRBD1. In germline, CDR1 is SGHAT, CDR2 FQDESV (reference sequence). The junction had 2 bases not matched to a gene; V was cut back by 3 bases and J by 0 bases. The CDR3 sequence is 15 residues long. The CDR3 region has the DNA TGTGCCAGCAGCTTGGACAGGGGATTGAACACTGAAGCTTTCTTT. It yields the protein CASSLDRGLNTEAFF. The full variable domain, completed using reference TRBV11-1 and TRBJ1-1, is EAEVAQSPRYKITEKSQAVAFWCDPISGHATLYWYRQILGQGPELLVQFQDESVVDDSQLPKDRFSAERLKGVDSTLKIQPAELGDSAMYLCASSLDRGLNTEAFFGQGTRLTVV.

V usage is TRBV6-5 and J usage is TRBJ2-7, with D perhaps TRBD1 or TRBD2 (7 bases each). Germline V lookup: CDR1 MNHEY, CDR2 SVGAGI. The germline V and J ends were trimmed by 2 bases and 1 base, with 15 bases remaining between them. CDR3 size: 16 residues. DNA for the CDR3: TGTGCCAGCAGTTACGGGCGGCAGGGGGGGTCCTACGAGCAGTACTTC. Amino acids: CASSYGRQGGSYEQYF.